The 20 T cell receptor beta chains listed next were all sequenced from one sample in a study of T cell clonality in common variable immunodeficiency. Study-level points and caveats: In common variable immunodeficiency, TCR beta chains reportedly carried fewer deletions and N-nucleotide insertions.

TCRdb's table, derived via immunoSEQ multiplex PCR, lists solely in-frame clones and lacks some. This sample comprises some 16,000 clones, none seen once only. Their recognized antigens are unknown. What was sequenced was peripheral blood mononuclear cells. These receptors all come from a human donor with common variable immunodeficiency.

About this clone itself: The observed sequence ends 3 residues before the CDR3 terminus, with the missing tail filled in from the germline J gene. The chain combines TRBV7-9 with TRBJ2-1; D remains unclear. V lost 3 bases to trimming and J lost 4 bases, with 7 bases between them. Germline V gene lookup returns CDR1 SEHNR and CDR2 FQNEAQ (reference sequence). This CDR3 contains 13 residues. CDR3 in amino acids: CASSFFSYNEQFF. The part of the CDR3 DNA that was read is TGTGCCAGCAGCTTTTTCAGTTACAATGAG.

In this sample, this clone turned up a few times. The read stops 3 residues short of the end of the CDR3; the missing end is completed from the germline J gene. The chain links TRBV29-1 to TRBJ2-5; TRBD1 matches at 9 bases. The germline V gene encodes CDR1 SQVTM and CDR2 ANQGSEA. The CDR3 consists of 14 residues. The junction had 4 bases not matched to a gene; V was cut back by 4 bases and J by 1 base. The part of the CDR3 DNA that was read is TGCAGCGTTGTAGCGACAGGGGGCCAAGAGACC. Protein: CSVVATGGQET. The whole CDR3 reads CSVVATGGQETQYF.

Note on this clone: The read ends 3 residues early relative to the CDR3; the germline J gene fills the gap. This chain joins TRBV19 and TRBJ2-2, with 7 nucleotides matching TRBD2. With V trimmed by 6 bases and J by 0 bases, 10 bases remained unmatched. The CDR3 covers 17 residues. CDR1 and CDR2 (germline): LNHDA, SQIVND (reference sequence). CDR3: CASRGGRATANTGELFF. Partial CDR3 DNA: TGTGCCAGTAGGGGGGGGAGGGCGACAGCGAACACCGGGGAG. Drawing the rest from reference TRBV19 and TRBJ2-2, the complete variable domain is DGGITQSPKYLFRKEGQNVTLSCEQNLNHDAMYWYRQDPGQGLRLIYYSQIVNDFQKGDIAEGYSVSREKKESFPLTVTSAQKNPTAFYLCASRGGRATANTGELFFGEGSRLTVL.

About this clone itself: The read ends 3 residues shy of where the CDR3 ends; the end is completed using the germline J gene. The rearrangement uses TRBV7-8 and TRBJ2-2; possibly TRBD2 for D (6 bases). This CDR3 has 18 residues. Per the germline V gene, CDR1 is SGHVS and CDR2 is FQNEAQ. V was cut by 6 bases and J by 4 bases, with 24 bases left in between. The CDR3 sequence: CASRGGRGDSVVTGELFF. Incomplete CDR3 DNA: TGTGCCAGCAGGGGGGGTCGAGGTGACTCCGTCGTCACCGGGGAG.

As for this clone: The read finishes 3 residues shy of the CDR3 end, and the germline J gene is used to complete it. The V call is TRBV7-2, the J call TRBJ1-2; 8 nucleotides align to TRBD1. CDR1 and CDR2 (germline): SGHTA, FQGNSA. The CDR3 covers 15 residues. The sequenced CDR3 bases are TGTGCCAGCAGCTTATCGTCCGGACAGGGAAGGGGC. Translation: CASSLSSGQGRG. The entire CDR3 sequence reads CASSLSSGQGRGYTF.

CDR3 bases read: TGTGCCAGCAGCTTAGACAGGGGGCATCTCTACGAG. It translates to CASSLDRGHLYE. The entire CDR3 sequence reads CASSLDRGHLYEQYF. The chain links TRBV11-2 to TRBJ2-7; 8 bases are shared with TRBD1. The CDR3 end falls 3 residues outside the read, so it is completed with the germline J gene. V dropped 0 bases and J dropped 3; count of bases not matched to a gene: 4. Germline assignment: CDR1 SGHAT and CDR2 FQNNGV. This CDR3 region has 15 residues. Full variable domain (remainder filled in from reference TRBV11-2 and TRBJ2-7): EAGVAQSPRYKIIEKRQSVAFWCNPISGHATLYWYQQILGQGPKLLIQFQNNGVVDDSQLPKDRFSAERLKGVDSTLKIQPAKLEDSAVYLCASSLDRGHLYEQYFGPGTRLTVT.

The sample holds a few counts of this clone. The read stops 3 residues short of the end of the CDR3; the missing end is completed from the germline J gene. The gene calls are TRBV2 and TRBJ2-4; 8 bases map to TRBD2. The V segment lost 3 bases and the J segment 7 bases; nucleotides outside the gene matches: 5. The CDR3 loop spans 14 amino acids. CDR1 and CDR2 (germline): SNHLY, FYNNEI. The sequenced CDR3 bases are TGTGCCAGCAGTGACGGGGGGGCGAGGAACATT. Residues: CASSDGGARNI. The complete CDR3 reads CASSDGGARNIQYF.

About this clone itself: The read ends 3 residues shy of where the CDR3 ends; the end is completed using the germline J gene. The chain uses TRBV30 and TRBJ2-5; 13 bases align to TRBD2. The V gene end was trimmed by 8 bases and the J gene end by 7 bases; junction bases not matched to a gene: 10. The CDR3 consists of 14 residues. Germline-derived CDR1 and CDR2 are GTSNPN and SVGIG (reference sequence). The CDR3 loop is CASSGTSGVGTQYF. The part of the CDR3 DNA that was read is TGTGCCAGCTCCGGGACTAGCGGGGTAGGGACC.

As regards this clone: The missing CDR3 end, 3 residues past where the read stops, is filled in from the germline J gene. The V and J genes are TRBV7-6 and TRBJ2-2; 11 bases align to TRBD2. Trimming at V came to 0 bases and at J to 4 bases, leaving 4 bases not matched to a gene. The length of the CDR3 is 17 residues. The germline CDR1 and CDR2 sequences are SGHVS and FNYEAQ. The covered CDR3 bases are TGTGCCAGCAGCTTAGCGCCTAGCGGGGGGCGCACCGGGGAG. Translating gives CASSLAPSGGRTGE. The full CDR3 protein reads CASSLAPSGGRTGELFF.

Turning to this clone: The read finishes 3 residues shy of the CDR3 end, and the germline J gene is used to complete it. The chain links TRBV29-1 to TRBJ2-7; D gene unclear. CDR1 SQVTM and CDR2 ANQGSEA come from the germline V gene. This CDR3 comprises 13 residues. The V end was cut by 4 bases, the J end by 0 bases, with 10 bases between. Incomplete CDR3 DNA: TGCAGCGTTGCCCCTGTCCTCTCCTACGAG. Protein product: CSVAPVLSYE. The complete CDR3 reads CSVAPVLSYEQYF.

This clone turned up a few times. The CDR3 extends 3 residues past the end of the read, so its final part is completed from the germline J gene. The genes are TRBV30 and TRBJ1-5, with D unresolved. This CDR3 comprises 15 residues. Germline values: CDR1 GTSNPN, CDR2 SVGIG (reference sequence). Trimming cost V 1 base and J 1 base, with 11 bases left between them. The covered CDR3 bases are TGTGCCTGGAGTGCCGAGGGCCTAAGCAATCAGCCC. Its protein product is CAWSAEGLSNQP. The whole CDR3 protein is CAWSAEGLSNQPQHF.

This clone appeared a few times. The sequenced part of the CDR3 DNA is TGTGCCAGAGGGATCGGGACTCATAGCAATGAG. It specifies CARGIGTHSNE. The entire CDR3 sequence reads CARGIGTHSNEQFF. V usage is TRBV2 and J usage is TRBJ2-1; maybe TRBD2 (6 bases). The read is 3 residues too short to cover the CDR3 end, so that end is filled in from the germline J gene. Per the germline V gene, CDR1 is SNHLY and CDR2 is FYNNEI. The V end lost 9 bases, the J end lost 6 bases, and 18 bases lay between the germline ends. This CDR3 is 14 amino acids long.

This clone was recorded a few times. Read data end 3 residues before the CDR3 end; the end is taken from the germline J gene. This chain uses TRBV5-1 with TRBJ2-5; tentatively, D is TRBD1 (7 bases). The CDR3 is 14 amino acids. Trimming took 4 bases from V and 5 from J, leaving 15 bases between them. Germline CDR1 SGHRS, CDR2 YFSETQ. Partial CDR3 DNA: TGCGCCAGCAGCCCACAACAGGGGAGGGAGACC. It translates to CASSPQQGRET. In full, the CDR3 is CASSPQQGRETQYF.

This clone was counted only a few times. The read falls 3 residues short of the CDR3 end, and the missing part is taken from the germline J gene. V and J are TRBV19 and TRBJ2-7, with 9 bases matching TRBD2. Germline trimming cut 5 bases from V and 0 bases from J; bases unmatched to any gene: 5. Germline CDR1 LNHDA, CDR2 SQIVND (reference sequence). The CDR3 covers 15 residues. The covered CDR3 bases are TGTGCCAGTAGTCTTTTAGCGGGGGCCTCCTACGAG. It translates to CASSLLAGASYE. The complete CDR3 reads CASSLLAGASYEQYF.

In this sample, this clone turned up many times. The read comes to an end 3 residues before the CDR3 does, leaving the germline J gene to fill in the end. This chain joins TRBV20-1 and TRBJ2-5, with no clear D. The V end lost 7 bases, the J end lost 2 bases, and 11 bases lay between the germline ends. The CDR3 contains 12 residues. CDR1 is DFQATT and CDR2 is SNEGSKA in the germline V gene (reference sequence). CDR3: CSGSAAQETQYF. The CDR3 DNA, read in part, is TGCAGTGGCTCGGCGGCACAAGAGACC.

On this clone: The CDR3 is cut off 3 residues early in the read; its end comes from the germline J gene. The chain links TRBV20-1 to TRBJ1-1; the D is unclear. Trimming removed 0 bases at V and 3 bases at J, with 11 bases between. CDR1 DFQATT and CDR2 SNEGSKA come from the germline V gene (reference sequence). This CDR3 is built from 14 residues. The sequenced part of the CDR3 DNA is TGCAGTGCTAGAGAATATCGTAGGGACACTGAA. It yields the protein CSAREYRRDTE. The full CDR3 sequence reads CSAREYRRDTEAFF.

This clone appeared a few times. The read is 3 residues too short to cover the CDR3 end, so that end is filled in from the germline J gene. V gene TRBV6-1 combines with J gene TRBJ2-2; 9 bases fit TRBD1. Trimming at V came to 3 bases and at J to 4 bases, leaving 3 bases not matched to a gene. Germline CDR1 and CDR2: MNHNS and SASEGT. CDR3 size: 15 residues. The sequenced CDR3 bases are TGTGCCAGCAGTGACGACAGGGGGTTCACCGGGGAG. Its translation is CASSDDRGFTGE. The whole CDR3 reads CASSDDRGFTGELFF.

Turning to this clone: The read terminates 3 residues before the CDR3 end, so the remaining end is supplied by the germline J gene. The V call is TRBV19, the J call TRBJ2-1, with D perhaps matching TRBD1 (5 bases). The CDR3 is made up of 14 amino acids. Looked up from germline, CDR1 is LNHDA and CDR2 is SQIVND (reference sequence). Deletions cut 10 bases from V and 6 bases from J, with 19 bases between. The CDR3 loop reads CATLPQGSGNEQFF. The DNA read from the CDR3 is TGTGCCACCCTGCCCCAGGGATCCGGCAATGAG.

This clone was recorded many times. The CDR3 end is not reached by the read, which stops 3 residues before it; the germline J gene fills it in. The chain couples TRBV29-1 to TRBJ2-5; TRBD1 aligns across 9 bases. This CDR3 is built from 14 residues. V was pared by 4 bases and J by 6 bases, with 9 bases of the junction left unmatched. CDR1 SQVTM and CDR2 ANQGSEA come from the germline V gene. The CDR3 spells CSVGVTGGEKTQYF. The DNA read from the CDR3 is TGCAGCGTTGGGGTTACAGGGGGCGAAAAGACC.

This clone occurred a few times. The read falls 3 residues short of the CDR3 end, and the missing part is taken from the germline J gene. V usage is TRBV5-1 and J usage is TRBJ2-5; D is uncertain. The CDR3 loop spans 14 amino acids. Germline CDR1 and CDR2: SGHRS and YFSETQ. Trimming pared 0 bases from V and 1 base from J, leaving 7 bases between. The part of the CDR3 DNA that was read is TGCGCCAGCAGCTTGGACAGAGCCCAAGAGACC. Translating it yields CASSLDRAQET. The CDR3, in full, reads CASSLDRAQETQYF.